These 28 T cell receptor beta chains were all obtained from the same sample, sequenced in a study of prognosis after radiotherapy for stage I lung cancer. The study amplified the TCR beta CDR3 region from genomic DNA. This amplification was carried out by two rounds of multiplex PCR. With primers specific to each TRBV and TRBJ gene, the first-round PCR was performed. TCRdb called the multiplex PCR reads again in MiXCR, with one record for every CDR3 protein. The sample has tens of thousands of distinct CDR3 sequences, about 41% seen once. Material: PBMCs, obtained before or after stereotactic body radiation therapy (not recorded which). The receptors stem from a donor aged 50 or older with non-small cell lung cancer.

This clonotype came up many times. The chain is built from TRBV24-1 and TRBJ2-6, with D perhaps assigned TRBD1 or TRBD2 (5 bases each). The CDR3 has 16 amino acids. Between the trimmed V and J ends, which lost 3 bases and 2 bases, there was a span of 10 bases. Germline CDR1 KGHDR, CDR2 SFDVKD. In DNA, the CDR3 is TGTGCCACCAGTGATCCCCCGGGGCCTGGGGCCAACGTCCTGACTTTC. Encoded protein: CATSDPPGPGANVLTF.

The rearrangement joins TRBV5-1 to TRBJ2-7; D is uncertain. This CDR3 is 16 amino acids long. Germline V gene lookup returns CDR1 SGHRS and CDR2 YFSETQ. V was shortened by 0 bases and J by 6 bases, with 19 bases between the two germline ends. The DNA of the CDR3 is TGCGCCAGCAGCTTGGAAAAATCGGTCCAGGTGTCCGAGCAGTACTTC. Translated: CASSLEKSVQVSEQYF. The full variable domain, completed using reference TRBV5-1 and TRBJ2-7, is KAGVTQTPRYLIKTRGQQVTLSCSPISGHRSVSWYQQTPGQGLQFLFEYFSETQRNKGNFPGRFSGRQFSNSRSEMNVSTLELGDSALYLCASSLEKSVQVSEQYFGPGTRLTVT.

Worth noting for this clonotype: Mismatch with germline at one junction end may stem from a read error. The chain employs TRBV27 and TRBJ2-7, with D maybe TRBD1 (5 bases). The CDR3 sequence is 13 residues long. In germline, CDR1 is MNHEY, CDR2 SMNVEV (reference sequence). DNA of the CDR3: TGTGCCAGCTGGGGCTATAGCTCCTACGATCAGTACTTC. Residues: CASWGYSSYDQYF.

On this clonotype itself: A far bigger clonotype differs at one base, so this is likely a read error. The chain combines TRBV6-1 with TRBJ2-7; a possible D gene is TRBD1 (5 bases). This CDR3 comprises 14 residues. The V end lost 3 bases, the J end lost 5 bases, and 14 bases lay between the germline ends. Germline CDR1 reads MNHNS; CDR2 reads SASEGT. The CDR3 region has the DNA TGTGCCAGCAGTGACGGCGGCAGGGCTCACGAGCAGTACTTC. It encodes CASSDGGRAHEQYF.

Ten or more counts support this clonotype. This chain joins TRBV7-2 and TRBJ2-2; D uncertain. Trimming left V 6 bases short and J 1 base short, with 6 bases between. The CDR3 consists of 13 residues. Germline CDR1 is SGHTA and CDR2 is FQGNSA. CDR3 coding DNA: TGTGCCAGCAGAAAAGGGAACACCGGGGAGCTGTTTTTT. The encoded protein is CASRKGNTGELFF.

This clonotype was detected ten times or more. The chain employs TRBV27 and TRBJ2-3; 11 bases are shared with TRBD2. V shed 2 bases, J shed 4 bases, and the junction held 5 bases outside the gene matches. The CDR3 is 16 residues long. CDR1 and CDR2 (germline): MNHEY, SMNVEV (reference sequence). CDR3 sequence reads: CASSLGSGGGADTQYF. In DNA, the CDR3 is TGTGCCAGCAGTTTAGGTAGCGGGGGGGGGGCAGATACGCAGTATTTT.

In its sample, this clonotype ranks as medium-sized. This chain connects TRBV6-5 to TRBJ2-3; D is unclear. CDR3 length equals 13 residues. V lost 4 bases, J lost 3 bases, and 8 bases lay in between. Germline V gives CDR1 MNHEY, CDR2 SVGAGI. The CDR3 nucleotides are TGTGCCAGCAGTTTGGGCAGTACAGATACGCAGTATTTT. Its protein is CASSLGSTDTQYF.

The genes are TRBV12-3 or TRBV12-4 and TRBJ2-7; D is undetermined. V was clipped by 4 bases and J by 6 bases, with 10 bases between them. The CDR3 contains 12 residues. The CDR3 nucleotides are TGTGCCAGCAGTTCTAGGTTCGGCGAGCAGTACTTC. Translation gives CASSSRFGEQYF.

Concerning this clonotype: A much larger clone lies one base from this, so it may be a read error. The chain combines TRBV20-1 with TRBJ2-1; tentatively, D is TRBD1 or TRBD2 (6 bases each). The V end was cut by 6 bases, the J end by 5 bases, with 20 bases between. The CDR3 consists of 15 residues. The germline gives CDR1 DFQATT, CDR2 SNEGSKA (reference sequence). Here the CDR3 DNA reads TGCAGTGCCTGGTCGGGGGCGCCTCCACACAATGAGCAGTTCTTC. This encodes CSAWSGAPPHNEQFF.

This clonotype occurred many times. This sequence joins TRBV29-1 and TRBJ2-3, with TRBD2 matching over 11 bases. The CDR3 consists of 16 residues. After removal of 7 bases from V and 3 bases from J, the junction contained 12 bases not matched to a gene. From germline, CDR1 is SQVTM and CDR2 ANQGSEA. The CDR3 is CSASGGGLAETDTQYF. Written as DNA, the CDR3 is TGCAGCGCTTCAGGAGGGGGACTAGCGGAAACAGATACGCAGTATTTT.

This clonotype was seen many times. The chain carries TRBV11-2 and TRBJ2-5; TRBD1 might be the D (5 bases). The germline gives CDR1 SGHAT, CDR2 FQNNGV. The CDR3 is made up of 16 amino acids. Trimming pared 5 bases from V and 5 bases from J, leaving 21 bases between. The CDR3 is CASSLLSASAGETQYF. In DNA, the CDR3 is TGTGCCAGCAGCCTTTTGTCGGCCTCAGCAGGGGAGACCCAGTACTTC.

The chain links TRBV19 to TRBJ1-2; no definite D call. V was clipped by 7 bases and J by 4 bases, with 16 bases between them. The CDR3 runs 14 residues. The germline V gene has CDR1 LNHDA and CDR2 SQIVND (reference sequence). Here the CDR3 DNA reads TGTGCCAGTATCCCCTCGGCAGGCAGCTATGGCTACACCTTC. This sequence encodes CASIPSAGSYGYTF.

This clonotype has ten or more counts. The chain is built from TRBV12-3 or TRBV12-4 and TRBJ1-1, with D possibly TRBD1 on 5 matching bases. The CDR3 runs 15 residues. V lost 4 bases to trimming and J lost 6 bases, with 18 bases between them. For the CDR3, the DNA is TGTGCCAGCAGTTCCGGGGGAGGGGCGAGGGCTGAAGCTTTCTTT. It yields the protein CASSSGGGARAEAFF.

There are many counts of this clonotype. The genes are TRBV2 and TRBJ1-2, with D possibly TRBD1 on 5 matching bases. The germline gives CDR1 SNHLY, CDR2 FYNNEI. The CDR3 covers 16 residues. Trimming took off 7 bases at V and 0 bases at J, with 18 bases between the two ends. CDR3 protein: CASNHPGDGTNYGYTF. The CDR3 coding sequence is TGTGCCAGCAATCACCCTGGGGACGGCACTAACTATGGCTACACCTTC.

This clonotype was seen at least ten times. The chain is built from TRBV2 and TRBJ2-5; tentatively, D is TRBD2 (7 bases). Germline-derived CDR1 and CDR2 are SNHLY and FYNNEI. This CDR3 is built from 14 residues. V was clipped by 7 bases and J by 5 bases, with 17 bases between them. The CDR3 bases are TGTGCCAGCAAGGGGGGGGCGGGGACGGAGACCCAGTACTTC. Translation: CASKGGAGTETQYF.

To note about this clonotype: Since a much larger clone is just one base distant, this may be a read error. The J gene is TRBJ1-3, the V gene TRBV5-4, with a tentative D call TRBD1 (6 bases). The CDR3 consists of 16 residues. CDR1 and CDR2 (germline): SGHNT, YYREEE (reference sequence). V lost 5 bases and J lost 2, with 17 bases in between. The CDR3 region has the DNA TGTGCCAGCAGTCCCGGGGGGGCACCAGCTGGAAACACCATATATTTT. Translating it yields CASSPGGAPAGNTIYF.

About this clonotype itself: With a much larger clone just one base away, this may be a read error. The chain has TRBV5-1 and TRBJ2-1; 7 bases match TRBD1. This CDR3 is 17 amino acids long. Per the germline V gene, CDR1 is SGHRS and CDR2 is YFSETQ. Trimming cost V 2 bases and J 9 bases; bases outside gene matches: 17. CDR3 bases: TGCGCCAGCAGCTTCCCCGGGGCAGGGACCAGGGGGTGTGAGCAGTTCTTC. This gives the protein CASSFPGAGTRGCEQFF.

There are many counts of this clonotype. The chain employs TRBV2 and TRBJ2-5; no reliable D call. The V gene lost 8 bases and the J gene lost 5 bases, with 9 bases spanning the gap. Germline V gene lookup returns CDR1 SNHLY and CDR2 FYNNEI. The CDR3 is 11 residues long. CDR3 nucleotide sequence: TGTGCCAGCGGAAGTGGGGAGACCCAGTACTTC. This sequence encodes CASGSGETQYF.

For this clonotype: Sequence at one end of the junction differs from germline and may be a read error. The CDR3 region has the DNA TGTGCCAACAGTGATTCTGACAGGACCTACGGGGAGCTGTTTTTT. This translates into CANSDSDRTYGELFF. The genes are TRBV24-1 and TRBJ2-2, with D possibly matching TRBD1 (6 bases). This CDR3 comprises 15 residues. Per the germline V gene, CDR1 is KGHDR and CDR2 is SFDVKD.

J is TRBJ2-1 and V is TRBV30; the match to TRBD2 covers 15 bases. The CDR3 has 13 residues. In germline, CDR1 is GTSNPN, CDR2 SVGIG (reference sequence). J was trimmed by 9 bases and V by 6 bases; bases with no gene match: 3. The CDR3 region is CACPGLAGGEQFF. CDR3 DNA sequence: TGTGCCTGCCCGGGACTAGCGGGAGGTGAGCAGTTCTTC.

The table lists this clonotype with many counts. The gene calls are TRBV19 and TRBJ1-1; the match to TRBD1 covers 8 bases. J was trimmed by 3 bases and V by 2 bases; bases with no gene match: 2. This CDR3 is built from 14 residues. Germline CDR1 LNHDA, CDR2 SQIVND (reference sequence). CDR3 nucleotides: TGTGCCAGTAGTATAACAGGGGGGTACACTGAAGCTTTCTTT. Encoded protein: CASSITGGYTEAFF.

This clonotype has a count of ten or more. This chain uses TRBV20-1 with TRBJ1-4; no firm D call. V lost 2 bases and J 0 bases, leaving 13 bases between the germline ends. The CDR3 consists of 16 residues. Germline CDR1 is DFQATT and CDR2 is SNEGSKA (reference sequence). The CDR3 nucleotides read TGCAGTGCTAGAAAGGGTTTCCTGGCAACTAATGAAAAACTGTTTTTT. It yields the protein CSARKGFLATNEKLFF.

This clonotype occurred many times. This may be a read error, as it is one base from a much larger clone. The chain couples TRBV11-1 to TRBJ2-1; no firm D call. Germline V lookup: CDR1 SGHAT, CDR2 FQDESV (reference sequence). The CDR3 has 12 amino acids. The CDR3 region has the DNA TGTGCCAGCAGCGGAACGATCAATGAGCAGCTCTTC. Translation gives CASSGTINEQLF.

Comments on this clonotype: A far larger clone is only one base removed, so a read error is likely. The CDR3 DNA is TGTGCCAGCAGTCAATGGGGAAACACCATATATTTT. Translation: CASSQWGNTIYF. V usage is TRBV6-5 and J usage is TRBJ1-3; D call uncertain. Germline V gene sequence: CDR1 MNHEY, CDR2 SVGAGI. Trimming stripped 5 bases from V and 4 bases from J, with 6 bases between. The length of the CDR3 is 12 residues.

In its sample, this clonotype was seen many times. V is TRBV2 and J is TRBJ2-1; unclear D gene. The germline gives CDR1 SNHLY, CDR2 FYNNEI. V lost 2 bases and J lost 5, with 10 bases in between. The length of the CDR3 is 14 residues. CDR3 sequence: CASSETRNNNEQFF. As DNA, the CDR3 is TGTGCCAGCAGTGAAACCAGGAACAACAATGAGCAGTTCTTC.

Details on this clonotype: A much bigger clone sits one base away, suggesting this may be a read error. This sequence joins TRBV15 and TRBJ2-5, with 8 bases that match TRBD1. The germline gives CDR1 LNHNV, CDR2 YYDKDF (reference sequence). The CDR3 has 15 amino acids. CDR3 nucleotides: TGTGCCGCCAGCACTCCAGGGGGCGCGGAAGAGACCCAGTACTTC. Its translation is CAASTPGGAEETQYF.

Turning to this clonotype: Germline and junction disagree at one end, which may indicate a read error. The chain joins TRBV6-1 to TRBJ2-3; D is unclear. This CDR3 has 13 amino acids. CDR1 and CDR2 from the germline V gene are MNHNS and SASEGT. For the CDR3, the DNA is TGTGCCAGCATTGAAGGGTGTCCAGATACGCAGTATTTT. Protein sequence: CASIEGCPDTQYF.

This clonotype was detected many times. The chain employs TRBV6-2 or TRBV6-3 and TRBJ2-7; tentatively, D is TRBD1 (7 bases). Trimming removed 6 bases from V and 2 bases from J, with 17 bases in between. Germline-derived CDR1 and CDR2 are MNHEY and SVGEGT. The CDR3 contains 15 residues. The CDR3 loop is CASRLGGTAAYEQYF. The CDR3 nucleotides are TGTGCCAGCAGATTAGGGGGGACAGCAGCCTACGAGCAGTACTTC.